Many counts were recorded for the clone carrying this T cell receptor beta chain. No antigen is known for it. The sample belongs to a study of molecular identifiers for immune sequencing clone quantification. TCRdb fed the PCR reads into MiXCR, producing one record per CDR3 protein. The repertoire holds roughly 40,000 distinct CDR3 sequences, with 15% to 20% as singletons. Study observations and caveats: Jurkat TCR RNA from one cell was spiked into 1 million or so naive cells, and it was reportedly detectable there.

Germline assignment: CDR1 SGHTS and CDR2 YDEGEE. This CDR3 spans 16 amino acids. V was clipped by 4 bases and J by 2 bases; unmatched bases: 2. The clonotype originates from a human donor in good health. Some libraries in this study had Jurkat cell RNA spiked in. The specimen sequenced was naive CD8+ T cells from blood, with Jurkat cell RNA spiked in. Specified subset: FACS-sorted CD8+CD4-CCR7+CD45RA+ naive T cells. The chain links TRBV5-8 to TRBJ2-1; 14 positions match TRBD2. This chain's CDR3 is CASSKTSGRAYNEQFF. The DNA for the CDR3 is TGTGCCAGCAGCAAGACTAGCGGGAGGGCCTACAATGAGCAGTTCTTC.